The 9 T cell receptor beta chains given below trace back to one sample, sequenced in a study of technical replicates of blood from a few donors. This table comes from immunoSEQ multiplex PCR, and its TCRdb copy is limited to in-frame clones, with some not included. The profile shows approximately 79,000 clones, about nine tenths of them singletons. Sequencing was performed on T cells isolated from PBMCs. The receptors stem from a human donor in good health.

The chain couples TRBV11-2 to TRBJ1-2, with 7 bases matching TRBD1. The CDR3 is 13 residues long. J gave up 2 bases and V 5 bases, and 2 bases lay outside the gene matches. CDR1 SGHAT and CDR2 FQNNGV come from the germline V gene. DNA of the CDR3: TGTGCCAGCAGCCCAGGGGGAAACTATGGCTACACCTTC. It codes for CASSPGGNYGYTF. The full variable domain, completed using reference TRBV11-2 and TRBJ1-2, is EAGVAQSPRYKIIEKRQSVAFWCNPISGHATLYWYQQILGQGPKLLIQFQNNGVVDDSQLPKDRFSAERLKGVDSTLKIQPAKLEDSAVYLCASSPGGNYGYTFGSGTRLTVV.

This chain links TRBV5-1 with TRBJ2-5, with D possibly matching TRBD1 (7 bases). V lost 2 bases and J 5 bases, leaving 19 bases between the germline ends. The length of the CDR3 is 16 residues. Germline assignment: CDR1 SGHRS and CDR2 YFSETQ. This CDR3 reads CASSLNRGGRGETQYF. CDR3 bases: TGCGCCAGCAGCTTAAATCGAGGGGGCCGGGGGGAGACCCAGTACTTC.

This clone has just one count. In DNA form, the CDR3 reads TGTGCCAGCAGCTTAGAATCAGGCAATGAGCAGTTCTTC. Translated, it gives CASSLESGNEQFF. The gene calls are TRBV7-9 and TRBJ2-1, with D hard to call. The V end was cut by 1 base, the J end by 6 bases, with 7 bases between. This CDR3 has 13 amino acids. Germline assignment: CDR1 SEHNR and CDR2 FQNEAQ (reference sequence).

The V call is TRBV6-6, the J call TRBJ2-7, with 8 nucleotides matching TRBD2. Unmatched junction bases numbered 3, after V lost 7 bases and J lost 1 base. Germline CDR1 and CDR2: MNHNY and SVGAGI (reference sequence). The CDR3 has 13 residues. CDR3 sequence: CASKVAGSYEQYF. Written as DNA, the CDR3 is TGTGCCAGCAAGGTAGCGGGGTCCTACGAGCAGTACTTC.

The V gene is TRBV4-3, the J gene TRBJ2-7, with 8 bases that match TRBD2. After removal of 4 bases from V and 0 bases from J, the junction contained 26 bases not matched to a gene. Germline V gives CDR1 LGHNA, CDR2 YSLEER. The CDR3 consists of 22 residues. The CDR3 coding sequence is TGCGCCAGCAGCCCCTGGGGTAGGGGTAGCGGGACCCGAGAGAACCCCTCCTACGAGCAGTACTTC. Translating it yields CASSPWGRGSGTRENPSYEQYF.

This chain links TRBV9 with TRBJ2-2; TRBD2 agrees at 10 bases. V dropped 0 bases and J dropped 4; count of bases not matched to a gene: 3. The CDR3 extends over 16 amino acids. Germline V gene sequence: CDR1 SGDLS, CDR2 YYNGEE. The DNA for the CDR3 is TGTGCCAGCAGCGTAGATCTAGCGGGAGCCACCGGGGAGCTGTTTTTT. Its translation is CASSVDLAGATGELFF.

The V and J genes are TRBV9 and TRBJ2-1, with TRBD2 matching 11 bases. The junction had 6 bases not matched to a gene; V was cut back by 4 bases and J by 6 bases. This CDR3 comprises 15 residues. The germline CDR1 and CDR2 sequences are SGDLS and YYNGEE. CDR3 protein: CASSRTSGSGNEQFF. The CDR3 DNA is TGTGCCAGCAGCCGGACTAGCGGGTCAGGCAATGAGCAGTTCTTC.

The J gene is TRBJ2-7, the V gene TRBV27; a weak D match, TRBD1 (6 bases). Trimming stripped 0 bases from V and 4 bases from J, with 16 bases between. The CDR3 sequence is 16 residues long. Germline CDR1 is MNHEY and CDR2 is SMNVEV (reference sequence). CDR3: CASSLSGQGIAYEQYF. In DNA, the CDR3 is TGTGCCAGCAGTTTATCCGGCCAGGGGATTGCTTACGAGCAGTACTTC.

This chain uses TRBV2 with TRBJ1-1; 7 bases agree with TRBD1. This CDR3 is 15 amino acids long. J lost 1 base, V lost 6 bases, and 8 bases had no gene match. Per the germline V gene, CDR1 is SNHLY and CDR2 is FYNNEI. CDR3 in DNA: TGTGCCAGCAGGGAGACAGGGCCTAGGAACACTGAAGCTTTCTTT. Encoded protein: CASRETGPRNTEAFF.